The rows below give T cell receptor beta chains drawn from one sample of a study of graft-versus-host responses after intestinal transplantation. No antigen is known for these receptors. TCRdb keeps only in-frame clones here, not all; method: immunoSEQ multiplex PCR. Of tens of thousands of clones listed, 90% to 95% are singletons. The sequenced sample was unstimulated CD8+ T cells sorted from spleen or lymph node cells, obtained before transplant. These TCRs come from a human donor who was the organ donor for an intestinal transplant. CDR3s include the opening cysteine and the closing phenylalanine or tryptophan. Fields, in order: clone size, V gene, J gene, D gene, CDR3 protein, CDR3 DNA. The D gene is left open where the match is weak. Size is stated for part of the rows, as once, few or many counts, or as a class when the clone is expanded.

-,TRBV7-6,TRBJ2-7,-,CASSRPGASYEQYF,TGTGCCAGCAGCCGACCTGGGGCCTCCTACGAGCAGTACTTC
-,TRBV19,TRBJ2-7,TRBD2,CASSFGGSGEQYF,TGTGCCAGTAGTTTTGGCGGGAGTGGCGAGCAGTACTTC
-,TRBV12-1,TRBJ2-5,-,CAHPHGQRLQETQYF,TGTGCCCACCCCCACGGACAGAGATTACAAGAGACCCAGTACTTC
-,TRBV25-1,TRBJ2-7,TRBD2,CASSEGGASGSRYEQYF,TGTGCCAGCAGTGAAGGTGGGGCTAGCGGGAGCCGCTACGAGCAGTACTTC
-,TRBV5-6,TRBJ2-7,-,CASSVGGTSDYEQYF,TGTGCCAGCAGCGTCGGCGGGACTTCCGACTACGAGCAGTACTTC
-,TRBV7-2,TRBJ2-7,-,CASSSFRGPYEQYF,TGTGCCAGCAGCTCGTTCAGGGGTCCCTACGAGCAGTACTTC
-,TRBV4-2,TRBJ2-7,TRBD2,CASSQDGLAGPQDSYEQYF,TGTGCCAGCAGCCAAGATGGTCTAGCGGGCCCCCAGGACTCCTACGAGCAGTACTTC
-,TRBV10-3,TRBJ2-7,TRBD2,CAISERGPGGPSYEQYF,TGTGCCATCAGTGAGAGGGGACCGGGAGGGCCTTCCTACGAGCAGTACTTC
-,TRBV9,TRBJ2-1,TRBD2,CASSVGLAGGPRNEQFF,TGTGCCAGCAGCGTTGGACTAGCGGGAGGGCCTAGGAATGAGCAGTTCTTC
once,TRBV6-6,TRBJ2-3,-,CASSYSLFGDTQYF,TGTGCCAGCAGTTACTCCCTTTTCGGAGATACGCAGTATTTT
-,TRBV5-4,TRBJ2-7,-,CASSPRRAEEQYF,TGTGCCAGCAGCCCCCGTCGAGCGGAAGAGCAGTACTTC
-,TRBV30,TRBJ2-1,TRBD2,CAWKLAGDYNEQFF,TGTGCCTGGAAACTAGCGGGAGACTACAATGAGCAGTTCTTC
-,TRBV18,TRBJ2-1,TRBD2,CASSPGGEGRVEQFF,TGTGCCAGCTCACCTGGCGGGGAGGGCCGGGTTGAGCAGTTCTTC
-,TRBV7-2,TRBJ2-1,TRBD2,CASSLEAGEYNEQFF,TGTGCCAGCAGCTTAGAAGCGGGAGAGTATAATGAGCAGTTCTTC
-,TRBV27,TRBJ1-1,-,CASSPTRQGPEAFF,TGTGCCAGCAGTCCGACACGACAAGGCCCAGAAGCTTTCTTT
-,TRBV27,TRBJ2-3,TRBD2,CASSTGTRRPDTQYF,TGTGCCAGCAGTACCGGGACTAGAAGACCAGATACGCAGTATTTT
-,TRBV9,TRBJ1-5,-,CASSVGAGDQPQHF,TGTGCCAGCAGCGTAGGGGCAGGGGATCAGCCCCAGCATTTT
-,TRBV2,TRBJ2-7,-,CASSEGQDYTYEQYF,TGTGCCAGCAGTGAAGGGCAGGACTATACCTACGAGCAGTACTTC
-,TRBV5-1,TRBJ2-3,-,CASSQGGDTQYF,TGCGCCAGCAGTCAAGGAGGGGATACGCAGTATTTT
-,TRBV27,TRBJ2-3,-,CASSLGLTYTQYF,TGTGCCAGCAGTTTGGGCCTTACCTATACGCAGTATTTT
-,TRBV30,TRBJ2-3,TRBD1,CAWSAGGQGADTQYF,TGTGCCTGGAGTGCTGGGGGACAGGGGGCGGATACGCAGTATTTT
-,TRBV5-6,TRBJ2-1,TRBD2,CASSFSRWGLAPDEQFF,TGTGCCAGCAGCTTTTCAAGGTGGGGACTAGCCCCGGATGAGCAGTTCTTC
once,TRBV19,TRBJ2-7,TRBD2,CASSLSAWTSGIYEQYF,TGTGCCAGTAGTCTGAGCGCTTGGACTAGCGGGATATACGAGCAGTACTTC
-,TRBV15,TRBJ2-1,-,CATSRAIAGGSEQFF,TGTGCCACCAGCAGGGCTATTGCCGGAGGGAGTGAGCAGTTCTTC
-,TRBV6-6,TRBJ2-1,-,CASSYLPRYNEQFF,TGTGCCAGCAGTTACTTGCCCAGGTACAATGAGCAGTTCTTC
-,TRBV7-9,TRBJ2-7,-,CASSPPTVFYEQYF,TGTGCCAGCAGCCCCCCTACCGTTTTCTACGAGCAGTACTTC
-,TRBV2,TRBJ1-4,-,CASSEGAAGGEKLFF,TGTGCCAGCAGTGAAGGGGCCGCCGGAGGGGAAAAACTGTTTTTT
-,TRBV28,TRBJ2-1,TRBD2,CASSPSSGRAYNEQFF,TGTGCCAGCAGTCCCTCTAGCGGGAGGGCCTACAATGAGCAGTTCTTC
-,TRBV7-3,TRBJ2-3,-,CASSTWGDDTDTQYF,TGTGCCAGCAGCACGTGGGGGGATGACACAGATACGCAGTATTTT
once,TRBV19,TRBJ1-5,-,CASSIVLHRVSQPQHF,TGTGCCAGTAGTATAGTCTTACACAGGGTTAGTCAGCCCCAGCATTTT
-,TRBV19,TRBJ2-1,TRBD1,CASSIEAPRGLYNEQFF,TGTGCCAGTAGTATAGAAGCCCCCAGGGGGCTCTACAATGAGCAGTTCTTC
-,TRBV6-1,TRBJ1-5,TRBD1,CASSEQGGAGNQPQHF,TGTGCCAGCAGTGAACAAGGGGGCGCCGGCAATCAGCCCCAGCATTTT
-,TRBV25-1,TRBJ2-1,-,CASSEFSSYNEQFF,TGTGCCAGCAGTGAATTCAGCTCCTACAATGAGCAGTTCTTC
-,TRBV13,TRBJ1-1,TRBD1,CASSLPGQGEPEAFF,TGTGCCAGCAGCTTACCGGGACAGGGAGAACCTGAAGCTTTCTTT
-,TRBV9,TRBJ2-5,TRBD2,CASSEGSGRGETQYF,TGTGCCAGCAGCGAGGGTAGCGGGAGGGGAGAGACCCAGTACTTC
-,TRBV7-9,TRBJ1-1,-,CASSLAEGVTEAFF,TGTGCCAGCAGCTTAGCGGAAGGGGTCACTGAAGCTTTCTTT
-,TRBV27,TRBJ2-1,TRBD2,CASSFGLDGAEQFF,TGTGCCAGCAGTTTCGGACTAGATGGAGCTGAGCAGTTCTTC
-,TRBV5-6,TRBJ2-1,-,CASSRRGRVEQFF,TGTGCCAGCAGCAGGAGGGGGCGGGTTGAGCAGTTCTTC
-,TRBV25-1,TRBJ1-2,TRBD1,CASSTGLYGYTF,TGTGCCAGCTCGACAGGGCTCTATGGCTACACCTTC
-,TRBV9,TRBJ1-5,-,CASSVGAGQQPQHF,TGTGCCAGCAGCGTAGGAGCAGGACAGCAGCCCCAGCATTTT
-,TRBV5-1,TRBJ1-2,-,CASSVWLAGGRGYGYTF,TGCGCCAGCAGCGTTTGGTTAGCGGGGGGGAGAGGCTATGGCTACACCTTC
-,TRBV5-1,TRBJ2-5,-,CASSLVGVRVEGQETQYF,TGCGCCAGCAGCTTGGTTGGGGTGCGAGTGGAGGGGCAAGAGACCCAGTACTTC
once,TRBV19,TRBJ1-4,-,CASSADEKLFF,TGTGCCAGTAGTGCGGATGAAAAACTGTTTTTT
-,TRBV7-2,TRBJ2-3,TRBD2,CASSIRLAGGPMGTDTQYF,TGTGCCAGCAGCATCAGACTAGCGGGAGGGCCTATGGGCACAGATACGCAGTATTTT
-,TRBV6-1,TRBJ2-1,TRBD2,CASESASGSYNEQFF,TGTGCCAGCGAGTCGGCTAGCGGCTCCTACAATGAGCAGTTCTTC
-,TRBV9,TRBJ2-3,TRBD2,CASSTLAGAGADTQYF,TGTGCCAGCAGCACCCTCGCGGGAGCCGGGGCAGATACGCAGTATTTT
once,TRBV4-1,TRBJ1-1,-,CASSQENIYTEAFF,TGCGCCAGCAGCCAAGAAAACATTTACACTGAAGCTTTCTTT
-,TRBV9,TRBJ2-2,-,CASSSSGTGELFF,TGTGCCAGCAGCTCCAGCGGCACCGGGGAGCTGTTTTTT
once,TRBV4-2,TRBJ2-1,TRBD2,CASSQESGGYNEQFF,TGTGCCAGCAGCCAAGAGAGCGGGGGCTACAATGAGCAGTTCTTC
-,TRBV6-5,TRBJ2-7,TRBD1,CASTEDRRNYEQYF,TGTGCCAGCACCGAGGACAGGAGGAATTACGAGCAGTACTTC
-,TRBV30,TRBJ2-1,-,CAWLSGNEQFF,TGTGCCTGGCTCTCCGGCAATGAGCAGTTCTTC
-,TRBV7-9,TRBJ2-5,TRBD2,CASSLVLAGARETQYF,TGTGCCAGCAGCTTAGTACTAGCGGGGGCAAGAGAGACCCAGTACTTC
-,TRBV27,TRBJ2-1,-,CASSPTSEFF,TGTGCCAGCAGCCCAACAAGTGAGTTCTTC
few,TRBV4-1,TRBJ1-5,-,CASSQRHAGNQPQHF,TGCGCCAGCAGCCAGCGACACGCTGGGAATCAGCCCCAGCATTTT
few,TRBV10-3,TRBJ1-1,-,CAISAVGVYGTEAFF,TGTGCCATCAGTGCAGTGGGAGTTTATGGCACTGAAGCTTTCTTT
-,TRBV5-6,TRBJ2-2,-,CASSPHGGATGELFF,TGTGCCAGCAGCCCTCATGGCGGGGCTACCGGGGAGCTGTTTTTT
-,TRBV13,TRBJ1-2,TRBD1,CASSLRDRGPYGYTF,TGTGCCAGCAGCCTCCGGGACAGGGGGCCCTATGGCTACACCTTC
-,TRBV13,TRBJ2-5,-,CASSLLREETQYF,TGTGCCAGCAGCTTACTCAGGGAAGAGACCCAGTACTTC
-,TRBV9,TRBJ2-1,-,CASSVLEGAVYNEQFF,TGTGCCAGCAGCGTATTGGAAGGGGCCGTCTACAATGAGCAGTTCTTC